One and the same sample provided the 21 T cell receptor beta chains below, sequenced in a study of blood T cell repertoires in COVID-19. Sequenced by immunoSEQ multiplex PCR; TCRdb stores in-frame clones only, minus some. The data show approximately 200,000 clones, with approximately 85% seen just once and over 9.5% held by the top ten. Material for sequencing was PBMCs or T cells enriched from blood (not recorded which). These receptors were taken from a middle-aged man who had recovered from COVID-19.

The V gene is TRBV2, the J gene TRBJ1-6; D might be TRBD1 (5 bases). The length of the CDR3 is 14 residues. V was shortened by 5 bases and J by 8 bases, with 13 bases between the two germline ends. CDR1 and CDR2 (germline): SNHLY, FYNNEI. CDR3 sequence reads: CASSPDRRDSPLHF. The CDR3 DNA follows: TGTGCCAGCAGTCCTGACAGAAGGGATTCACCCCTCCACTTT.

CDR3 sequence: CASSSHGQVQNQPQHF. CDR3 nucleotides: TGTGCCAGCAGCTCGCACGGACAGGTTCAAAATCAGCCCCAGCATTTT. The chain is built from TRBV5-5 and TRBJ1-5; 7 bases align to TRBD1. The CDR3 covers 16 residues. Trimming removed 3 bases from V and 4 bases from J; junction bases left unmatched: 10. CDR1 is SGHKS and CDR2 is YYEKEE in the germline V gene (reference sequence). Full variable domain (rest looked up from reference TRBV5-5 and TRBJ1-5): DAGVTQSPTHLIKTRGQQVTLRCSPISGHKSVSWYQQVLGQGPQFIFQYYEKEERGRGNFPDRFSARQFPNYSSELNVNALLLGDSALYLCASSSHGQVQNQPQHFGDGTRLSIL.

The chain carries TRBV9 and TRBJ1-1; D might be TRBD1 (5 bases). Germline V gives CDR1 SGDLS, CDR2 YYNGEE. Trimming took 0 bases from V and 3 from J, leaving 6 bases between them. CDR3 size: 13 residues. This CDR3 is CASSVVRDTEAFF. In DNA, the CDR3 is TGTGCCAGCAGCGTAGTCAGGGACACTGAAGCTTTCTTT.

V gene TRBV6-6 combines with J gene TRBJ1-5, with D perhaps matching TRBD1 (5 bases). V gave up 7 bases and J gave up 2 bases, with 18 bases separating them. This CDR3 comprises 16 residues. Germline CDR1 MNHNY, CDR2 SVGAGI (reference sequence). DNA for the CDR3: TGTGCCAGCACCAAAGGGGCAGGGTCCGGCAATCAGCCCCAGCATTTT. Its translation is CASTKGAGSGNQPQHF.

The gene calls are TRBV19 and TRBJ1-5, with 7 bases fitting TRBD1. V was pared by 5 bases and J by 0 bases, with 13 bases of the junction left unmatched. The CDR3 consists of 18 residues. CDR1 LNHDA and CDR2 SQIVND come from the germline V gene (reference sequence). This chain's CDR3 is CASSERTGLRYSNQPQHF. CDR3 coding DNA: TGTGCCAGTAGTGAAAGGACAGGCCTCCGCTATAGCAATCAGCCCCAGCATTTT.

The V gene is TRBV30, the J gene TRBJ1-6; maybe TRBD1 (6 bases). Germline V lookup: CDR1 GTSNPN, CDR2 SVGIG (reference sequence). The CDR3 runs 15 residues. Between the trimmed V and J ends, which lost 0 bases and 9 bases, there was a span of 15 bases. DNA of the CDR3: TGTGCCTGGAGTGTACCGCAGGGGAGAGCTTCACCCCTCCACTTT. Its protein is CAWSVPQGRASPLHF.

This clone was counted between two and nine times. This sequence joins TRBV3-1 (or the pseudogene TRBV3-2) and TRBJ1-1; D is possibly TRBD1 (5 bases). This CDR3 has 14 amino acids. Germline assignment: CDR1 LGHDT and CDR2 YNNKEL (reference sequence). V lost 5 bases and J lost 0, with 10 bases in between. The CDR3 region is CASSSGQVNTEAFF. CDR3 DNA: TGTGCCAGCAGCTCCGGACAAGTGAACACTGAAGCTTTCTTT.

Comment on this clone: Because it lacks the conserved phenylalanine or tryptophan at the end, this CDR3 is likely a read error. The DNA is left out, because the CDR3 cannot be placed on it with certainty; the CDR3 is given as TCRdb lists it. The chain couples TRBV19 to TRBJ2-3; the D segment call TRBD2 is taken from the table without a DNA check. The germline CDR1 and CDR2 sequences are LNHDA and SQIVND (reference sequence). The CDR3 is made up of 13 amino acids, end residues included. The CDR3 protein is CASRPNGTSGVGL.

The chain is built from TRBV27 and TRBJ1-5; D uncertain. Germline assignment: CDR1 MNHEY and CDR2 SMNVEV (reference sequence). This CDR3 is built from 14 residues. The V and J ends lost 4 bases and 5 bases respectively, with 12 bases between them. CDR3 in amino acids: CASSYSGSDQPQHF. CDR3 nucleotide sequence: TGTGCCAGCAGTTATTCGGGATCGGATCAGCCCCAGCATTTT.

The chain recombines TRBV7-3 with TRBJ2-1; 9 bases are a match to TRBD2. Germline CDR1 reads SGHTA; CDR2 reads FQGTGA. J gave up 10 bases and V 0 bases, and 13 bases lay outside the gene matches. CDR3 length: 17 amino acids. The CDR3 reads CASSLTRTSDPGREQFF. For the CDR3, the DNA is TGTGCCAGCAGCTTAACTAGGACTAGCGATCCGGGGAGGGAGCAGTTCTTC.

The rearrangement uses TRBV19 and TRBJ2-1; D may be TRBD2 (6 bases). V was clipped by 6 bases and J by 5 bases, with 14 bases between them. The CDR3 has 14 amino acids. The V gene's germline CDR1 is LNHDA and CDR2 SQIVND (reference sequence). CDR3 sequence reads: CASRDYPFDNEQFF. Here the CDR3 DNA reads TGTGCCAGTAGGGACTATCCCTTCGACAATGAGCAGTTCTTC.

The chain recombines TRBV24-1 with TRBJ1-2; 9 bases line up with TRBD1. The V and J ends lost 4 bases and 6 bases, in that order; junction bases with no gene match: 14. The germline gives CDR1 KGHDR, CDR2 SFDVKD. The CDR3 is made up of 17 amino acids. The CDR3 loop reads CATSDQGQGMYGDGYTF. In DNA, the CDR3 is TGTGCCACCAGTGACCAGGGACAGGGTATGTATGGTGATGGCTACACCTTC.

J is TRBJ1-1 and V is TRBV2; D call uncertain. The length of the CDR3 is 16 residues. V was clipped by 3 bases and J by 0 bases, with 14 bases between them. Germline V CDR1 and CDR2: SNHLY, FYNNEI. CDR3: CASSDQVYGLNTEAFF. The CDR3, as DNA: TGTGCCAGCAGTGATCAGGTGTACGGTTTGAACACTGAAGCTTTCTTT.

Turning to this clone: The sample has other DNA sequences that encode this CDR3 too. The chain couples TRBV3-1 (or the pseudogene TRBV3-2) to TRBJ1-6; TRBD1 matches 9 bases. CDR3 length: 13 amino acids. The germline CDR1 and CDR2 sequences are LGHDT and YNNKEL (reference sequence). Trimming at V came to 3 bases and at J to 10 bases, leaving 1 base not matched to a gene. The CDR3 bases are TGTGCCAGCAGCCAGGGACAGGGATCACCCCTCCACTTT. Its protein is CASSQGQGSPLHF.

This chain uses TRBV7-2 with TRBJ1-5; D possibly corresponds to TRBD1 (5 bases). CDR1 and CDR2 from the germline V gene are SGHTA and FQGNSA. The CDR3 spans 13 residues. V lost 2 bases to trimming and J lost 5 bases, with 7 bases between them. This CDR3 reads CASSLQQDQPQHF. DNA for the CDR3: TGTGCCAGCAGCTTACAACAGGATCAGCCCCAGCATTTT.

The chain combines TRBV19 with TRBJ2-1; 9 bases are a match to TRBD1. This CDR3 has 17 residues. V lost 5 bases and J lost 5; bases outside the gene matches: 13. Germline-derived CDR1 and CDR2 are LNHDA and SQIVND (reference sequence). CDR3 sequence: CASSSPNSGQGNNEQFF. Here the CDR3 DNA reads TGTGCCAGTAGTTCCCCCAACTCGGGACAGGGAAACAATGAGCAGTTCTTC. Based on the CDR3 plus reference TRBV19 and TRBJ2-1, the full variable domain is DGGITQSPKYLFRKEGQNVTLSCEQNLNHDAMYWYRQDPGQGLRLIYYSQIVNDFQKGDIAEGYSVSREKKESFPLTVTSAQKNPTAFYLCASSSPNSGQGNNEQFFGPGTRLTVL.

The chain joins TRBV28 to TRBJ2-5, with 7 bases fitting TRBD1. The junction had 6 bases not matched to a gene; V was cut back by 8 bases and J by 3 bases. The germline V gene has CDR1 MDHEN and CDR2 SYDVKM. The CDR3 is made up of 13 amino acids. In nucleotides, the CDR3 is TGTGCCAGCCGGCACACAGGGGAAGAGACCCAGTACTTC. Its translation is CASRHTGEETQYF.

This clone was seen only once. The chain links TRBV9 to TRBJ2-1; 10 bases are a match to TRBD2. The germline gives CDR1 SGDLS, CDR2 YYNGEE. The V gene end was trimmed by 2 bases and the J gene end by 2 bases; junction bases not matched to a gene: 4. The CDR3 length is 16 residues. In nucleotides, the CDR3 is TGTGCCAGCAGCGTCCTTGGACTAGCGGCCTACAATGAGCAGTTCTTC. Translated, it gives CASSVLGLAAYNEQFF.

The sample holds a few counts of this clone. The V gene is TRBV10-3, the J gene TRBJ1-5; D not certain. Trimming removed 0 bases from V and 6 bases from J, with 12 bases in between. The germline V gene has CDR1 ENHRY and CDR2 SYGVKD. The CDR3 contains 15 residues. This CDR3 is CAISESGEILQPQHF. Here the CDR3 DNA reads TGTGCCATCAGTGAGTCCGGGGAAATACTTCAGCCCCAGCATTTT.

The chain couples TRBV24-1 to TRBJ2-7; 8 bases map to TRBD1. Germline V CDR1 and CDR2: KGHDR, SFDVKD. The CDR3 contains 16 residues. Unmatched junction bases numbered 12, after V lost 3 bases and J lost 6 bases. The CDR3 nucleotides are TGTGCCACCAGTGATCATGGACAGGGAGGATACTTCGAGCAGTACTTC. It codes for CATSDHGQGGYFEQYF.

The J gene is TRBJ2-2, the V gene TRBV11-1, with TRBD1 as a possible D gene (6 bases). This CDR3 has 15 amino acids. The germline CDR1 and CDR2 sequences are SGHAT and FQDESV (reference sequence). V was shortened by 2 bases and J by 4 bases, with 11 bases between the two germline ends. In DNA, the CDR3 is TGTGCCAGCAGCTTAATACAGGACAGCACCGGGGAGCTGTTTTTT. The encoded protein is CASSLIQDSTGELFF.